This T cell receptor beta chain was captured by sequencing in a study of shared clonotypes between healthy human individuals. Study-level findings and limits: Estimated richness values were generally larger in naive subsets than in memory subsets.

There were only Caucasian adults among the donors, and all lived in Nashville, Tennessee. CD4+ cells underwent separation, giving CD45RA+ naive and CD45RA-negative memory subsets. This CDR3 contains 13 residues. The ends lost 8 bases at V and 7 bases at J; junction bases unmatched: 11. Germline-derived CDR1 and CDR2 are MDHEN and SYDVKM. Execution of the assay was at deep level. Repertoires were generated with immunoSEQ multiplex PCR, while TCRdb's copy carries only in-frame clones and drops some. The sample includes about 2,500,000 clones, roughly 92% of them seen just once. This clone was recorded only once. Its antigen is not known.

The sequence was collected from a man aged 18 to 29 in good health. The rearrangement joins TRBV28 to TRBJ2-7, with 7 bases matching TRBD1. The sample was naive CD4+ T cells sorted from blood. The subset denotes: CD45RA+ positively selected. The DNA for the CDR3 is TGTGCCAGCGGGACAGAGGCTCCGGGGGAGCAGTACTTC. This translates into CASGTEAPGEQYF.